This paragraph reports one T cell receptor (beta chain). What it binds is unknown. This record comes from a study of shared clonotypes between healthy human individuals. Study details: A couple of women and a few men aged 18 to 49 made up the donors. Study results and limitations: An expected dependence of interdonor clonotype sharing on sequencing depth was noted.

Unmatched junction bases numbered 6, after V lost 5 bases and J lost 0 bases. Germline-derived CDR1 and CDR2 are SEHNR and FQNEAQ (reference sequence). The length of the CDR3 is 15 residues. DNA at about 210 ng, tens of thousands of T cell genomes, went into sorted-subset replicate PCRs. Assay: immunoSEQ multiplex PCR; the TCRdb copy retains only in-frame clones and omits some. The sample carries roughly 850,000 clones, 96% recorded once. Only CD45RO-negative cells positively selected for CCR7 counted as naive CD8 cells, so terminally differentiated effector memory CD45RA+ cells were excluded. Donors, without exception, were Caucasian adults residing in Nashville, Tennessee.

The chain is built from TRBV7-9 and TRBJ2-7; TRBD2 agrees at 8 bases. The sample taken for sequencing was naive CD8+ T cells sorted from blood. This clonotype was sampled from a man aged 25 to 40 in good health. The CDR3 DNA reads TGTGCCAGCAGCCTTTTTAGCGGGGCCTCCTACGAGCAGTACTTC. It yields the protein CASSLFSGASYEQYF.